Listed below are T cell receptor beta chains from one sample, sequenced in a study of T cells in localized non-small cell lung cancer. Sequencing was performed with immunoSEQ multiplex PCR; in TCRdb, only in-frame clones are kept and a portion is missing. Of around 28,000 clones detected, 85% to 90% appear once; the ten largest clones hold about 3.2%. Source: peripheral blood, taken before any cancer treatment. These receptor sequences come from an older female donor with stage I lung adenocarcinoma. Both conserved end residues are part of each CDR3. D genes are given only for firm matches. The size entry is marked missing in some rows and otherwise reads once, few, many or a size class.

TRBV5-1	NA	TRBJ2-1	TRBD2	TGCGCCAGCAGCTTGTCTACTAGCGGGAGGGCCTTGGATGAGCAGTTCTTC	CASSLSTSGRALDEQFF
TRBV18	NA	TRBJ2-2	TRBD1	TGTGCCAGCTCACCATCCACAACAGGGGGCGGCACCGGGGAGCTGTTTTTT	CASSPSTTGGGTGELFF
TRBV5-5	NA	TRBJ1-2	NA	TGTGCCAGCAGCCAGGACGTACTTGGCTACACCTTC	CASSQDVLGYTF
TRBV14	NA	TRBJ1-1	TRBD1	TGTGCCAGCAGCCAACAGGTTGGGACAGCTGGGGCTTTCTTT	CASSQQVGTAGAFF
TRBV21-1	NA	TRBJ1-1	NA	TGTGCCAGCAGCAAAGCAGGGTGGAGAGCTTTCTTT	CASSKAGWRAFF
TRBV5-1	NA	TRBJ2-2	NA	TGCGCCAGCAGCCCTGATAGCGGCACCGGGGAGCTGTTTTTT	CASSPDSGTGELFF
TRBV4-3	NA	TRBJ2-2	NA	TGCGCCAGCAGCCAAGGCGGTCCCGGGGAGCTGTTTTTT	CASSQGGPGELFF
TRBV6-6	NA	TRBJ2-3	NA	TGTGCCAGCAGCCCCGGACCAATAAACACAGATACGCAGTATTTT	CASSPGPINTDTQYF
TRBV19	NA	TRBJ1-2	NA	TGTGCCAGTTCTCACCCCGGGGTTTCGGCTGGCTACACCTTC	CASSHPGVSAGYTF
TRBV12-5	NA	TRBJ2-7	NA	TGTGCTAGCGGACCCCTCGAGCAGTACTTC	CASGPLEQYF
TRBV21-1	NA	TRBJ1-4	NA	TGTGCCAGCAGTCTCAATCCTAGACAATCCGCACCCTATAATGAAAAACTGTTTTTT	CASSLNPRQSAPYNEKLFF
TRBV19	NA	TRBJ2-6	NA	TGTGCCAGTAGCCCTACAGTCTCTGGGGCCAACGTCCTGACTTTC	CASSPTVSGANVLTF
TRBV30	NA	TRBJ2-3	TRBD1	TGTGCCTGGAGCCCCGGACAGGGGGATAGTACGCAGTATTTT	CAWSPGQGDSTQYF
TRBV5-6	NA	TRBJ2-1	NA	TGTGCCAGCAGCTTGGTTGGTAGCGGCTACAATGAGCAGTTCTTC	CASSLVGSGYNEQFF
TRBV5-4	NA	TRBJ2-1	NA	TGTGCCAGCAGCGGGGACGGGATAAGCTCCTACAATGAGCAGTTCTTC	CASSGDGISSYNEQFF
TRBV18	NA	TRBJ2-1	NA	TGTGCCAGCTCCCCGTTGCGGGGAGGATCCTACAATGAGCAGTTCTTC	CASSPLRGGSYNEQFF
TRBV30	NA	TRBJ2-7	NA	TGTGCTTTTCGTCTATTCAGGGGTCTTACCTACGAGCAGTACTTC	CAFRLFRGLTYEQYF
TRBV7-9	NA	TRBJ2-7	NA	TGTGCCAGCAGCTTAGCGAGTCTGGGGGAGCAGTACTTC	CASSLASLGEQYF
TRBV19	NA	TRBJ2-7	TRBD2	TGTGCCAGTAGTCGCGGGAGTATCAACGAGCAGTACTTC	CASSRGSINEQYF
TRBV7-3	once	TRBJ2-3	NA	TGTGCCAGCAGCTTAACTTTCGGGCTCGGGGCAGATACGCAGTATTTT	CASSLTFGLGADTQYF
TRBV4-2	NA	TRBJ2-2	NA	TGTGCCAGCAGCCAAGATGGGGGCGGGACCGGGGAGCTGTTTTTT	CASSQDGGGTGELFF
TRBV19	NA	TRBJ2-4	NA	TGTGCCAGTAGTATATTGTCAGTCAAAAACATTCAGTACTTC	CASSILSVKNIQYF
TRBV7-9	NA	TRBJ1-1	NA	TGTGCCAGCAGCTCAACGACGGGAGAGAACACTGAAGCTTTCTTT	CASSSTTGENTEAFF
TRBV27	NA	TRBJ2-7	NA	TGTGCCAGCAGTGGGGGCGGCCTCTACGAGCAGTACTTC	CASSGGGLYEQYF
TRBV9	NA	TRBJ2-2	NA	TGTGCCAGCAGCGTAGATAGTAGTTGGACCGGGGAGCTGTTTTTT	CASSVDSSWTGELFF
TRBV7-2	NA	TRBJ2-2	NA	TGTGCCAGCAGCTTAGGGATCATGAACACCGGGGAGCTGTTTTTT	CASSLGIMNTGELFF
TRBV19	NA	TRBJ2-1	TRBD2	TGTGCCACTAAAACTAGCGGAGCATACAATGAGCAGTTCTTC	CATKTSGAYNEQFF
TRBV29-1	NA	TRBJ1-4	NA	TGCAGCGCCCCGAAACCCCCGGGGGCCCCTGGGACTAATGAAAAACTGTTTTTT	CSAPKPPGAPGTNEKLFF
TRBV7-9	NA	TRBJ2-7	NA	TGTGCCAGCAGCCTAGACTACGAGCAGTACTTC	CASSLDYEQYF
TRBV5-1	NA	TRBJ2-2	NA	TGCGCCAGCAGCCTCTTTTCGGGGGAGCTGTTTTTT	CASSLFSGELFF
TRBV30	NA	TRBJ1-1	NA	TGTGCCTGGAGTGTACAGGCGGACACTGAAGCTTTCTTT	CAWSVQADTEAFF
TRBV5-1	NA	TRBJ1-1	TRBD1	TGCGCCAGCAGGCGTTCACAGGGGGCTTTTAACACTGAAGCTTTCTTT	CASRRSQGAFNTEAFF
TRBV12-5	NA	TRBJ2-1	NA	TGTGCTAGTGGTTTTCGGTTAGCGCCCAGCTCCTACAATGAGCAGTTCTTC	CASGFRLAPSSYNEQFF
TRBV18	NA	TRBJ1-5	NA	TGTGCCAGCTCAGAAACGGGGGGCACGGGGAATAATCAGCCCCAGCATTTT	CASSETGGTGNNQPQHF
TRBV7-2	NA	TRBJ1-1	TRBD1	TGTGCCAGCAGCAAGCAGGGGGGTACAATGAACACTGAAGCTTTCTTT	CASSKQGGTMNTEAFF
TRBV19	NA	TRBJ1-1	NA	TGTGCCAGTAGTACGGACTTGAACACTGAAGCTTTCTTT	CASSTDLNTEAFF
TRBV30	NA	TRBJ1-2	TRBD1	TGTGCCTGGAATTCTGACAGGGGGCGGAACTATGGCTACACCTTC	CAWNSDRGRNYGYTF
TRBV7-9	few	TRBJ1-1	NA	TGTGCCAGCAGCTCCCAGGGATACACTGAAGCTTTCTTT	CASSSQGYTEAFF
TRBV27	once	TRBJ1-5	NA	TGTGCCAGCAGTGAGTCAGGGGCCTTCAATCAGCCCCAGCATTTT	CASSESGAFNQPQHF